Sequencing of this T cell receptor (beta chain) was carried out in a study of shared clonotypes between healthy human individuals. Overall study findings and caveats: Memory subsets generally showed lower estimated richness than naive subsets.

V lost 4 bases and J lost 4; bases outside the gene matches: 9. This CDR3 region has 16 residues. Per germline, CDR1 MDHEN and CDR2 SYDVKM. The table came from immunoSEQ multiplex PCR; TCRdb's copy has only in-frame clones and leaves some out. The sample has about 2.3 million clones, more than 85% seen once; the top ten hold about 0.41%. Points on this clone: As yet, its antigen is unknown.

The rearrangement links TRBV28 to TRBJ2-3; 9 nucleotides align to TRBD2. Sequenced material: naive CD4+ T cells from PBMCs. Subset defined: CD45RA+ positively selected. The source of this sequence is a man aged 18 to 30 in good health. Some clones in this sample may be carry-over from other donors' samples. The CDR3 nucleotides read TGTGCCAGCAGTTCTTCAGCTAGCGGGGTACCAGATACGCAGTATTTT. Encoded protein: CASSSSASGVPDTQYF.